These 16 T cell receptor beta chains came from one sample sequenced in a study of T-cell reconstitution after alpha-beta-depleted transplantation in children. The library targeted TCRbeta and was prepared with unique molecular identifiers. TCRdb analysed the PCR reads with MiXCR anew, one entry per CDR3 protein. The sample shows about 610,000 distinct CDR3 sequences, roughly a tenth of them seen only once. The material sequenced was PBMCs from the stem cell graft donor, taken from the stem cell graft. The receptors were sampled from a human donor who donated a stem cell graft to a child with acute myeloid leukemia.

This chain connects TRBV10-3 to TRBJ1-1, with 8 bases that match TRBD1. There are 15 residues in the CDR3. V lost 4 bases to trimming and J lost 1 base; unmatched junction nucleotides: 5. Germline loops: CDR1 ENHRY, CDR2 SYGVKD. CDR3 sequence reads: CAISARQGWNTEAFF. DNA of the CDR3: TGTGCCATCAGTGCGCGACAGGGGTGGAACACTGAAGCTTTCTTT.

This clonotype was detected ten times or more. CDR3 region: CASSLVWQAGYEQYF. CDR3 bases: TGTGCCAGCAGCTTAGTCTGGCAGGCGGGTTACGAGCAGTACTTC. The genes are TRBV7-2 and TRBJ2-7, with a possible D match to TRBD2 (5 bases). In germline, CDR1 is SGHTA, CDR2 FQGNSA. The CDR3 runs to 15 residues. The ends were cut back, 1 base at V and 4 bases at J, with 14 bases in the middle.

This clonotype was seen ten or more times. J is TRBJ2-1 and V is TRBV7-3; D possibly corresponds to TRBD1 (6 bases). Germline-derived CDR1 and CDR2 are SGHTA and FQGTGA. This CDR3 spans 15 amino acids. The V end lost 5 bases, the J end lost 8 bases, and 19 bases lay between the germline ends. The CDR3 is CASSIGNRKGDEQFF. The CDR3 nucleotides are TGTGCCAGCAGCATAGGAAATAGAAAGGGGGATGAGCAGTTCTTC. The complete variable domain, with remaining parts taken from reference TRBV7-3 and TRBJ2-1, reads GAGVSQTPSNKVTEKGKYVELRCDPISGHTALYWYRQSLGQGPEFLIYFQGTGAADDSGLPNDRFFAVRPEGSVSTLKIQRTERGDSAVYLCASSIGNRKGDEQFFGPGTRLTVL.

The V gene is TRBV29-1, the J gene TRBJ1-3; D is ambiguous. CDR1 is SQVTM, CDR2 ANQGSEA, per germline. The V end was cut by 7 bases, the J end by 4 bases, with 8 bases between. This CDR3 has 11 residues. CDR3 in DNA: TGCAGCGCCCGTGAAGGAAACACCATATATTTT. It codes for CSAREGNTIYF.

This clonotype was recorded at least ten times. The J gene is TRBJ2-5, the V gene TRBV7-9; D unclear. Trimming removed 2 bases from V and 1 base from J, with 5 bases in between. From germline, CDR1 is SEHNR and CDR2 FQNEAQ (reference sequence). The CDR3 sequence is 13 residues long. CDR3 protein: CASSLSFQETQYF. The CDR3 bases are TGTGCCAGCAGCTTAAGCTTCCAAGAGACCCAGTACTTC.

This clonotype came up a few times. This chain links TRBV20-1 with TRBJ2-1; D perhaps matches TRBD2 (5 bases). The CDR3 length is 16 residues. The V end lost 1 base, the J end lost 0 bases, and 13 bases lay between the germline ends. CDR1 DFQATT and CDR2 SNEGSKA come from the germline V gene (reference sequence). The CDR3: CSARGGGWSSYNEQFF. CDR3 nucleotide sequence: TGCAGTGCTAGAGGCGGCGGGTGGAGCTCCTACAATGAGCAGTTCTTC.

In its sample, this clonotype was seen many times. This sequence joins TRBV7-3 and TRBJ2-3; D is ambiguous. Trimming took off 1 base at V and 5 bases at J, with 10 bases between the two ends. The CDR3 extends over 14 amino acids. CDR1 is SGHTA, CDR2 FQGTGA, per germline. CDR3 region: CASSLIRVEDTQYF. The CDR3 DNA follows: TGTGCCAGCAGCTTAATTCGGGTAGAAGATACGCAGTATTTT.

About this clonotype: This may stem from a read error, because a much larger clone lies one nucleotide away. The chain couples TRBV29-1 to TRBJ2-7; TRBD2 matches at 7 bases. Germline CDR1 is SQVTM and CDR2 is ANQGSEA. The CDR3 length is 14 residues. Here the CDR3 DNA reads TGCAGCGTTGGTGGCGGGGGTAGCTCCTACGAGCAGCACTTC. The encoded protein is CSVGGGGSSYEQHF.

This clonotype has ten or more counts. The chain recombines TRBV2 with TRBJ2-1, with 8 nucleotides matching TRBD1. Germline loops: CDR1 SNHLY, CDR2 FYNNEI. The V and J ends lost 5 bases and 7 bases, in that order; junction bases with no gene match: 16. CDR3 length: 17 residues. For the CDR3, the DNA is TGTGCCAGCAGTTTGACAGGGGATGCCCGATTTGGTAATGAGCAGTTCTTC. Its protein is CASSLTGDARFGNEQFF.

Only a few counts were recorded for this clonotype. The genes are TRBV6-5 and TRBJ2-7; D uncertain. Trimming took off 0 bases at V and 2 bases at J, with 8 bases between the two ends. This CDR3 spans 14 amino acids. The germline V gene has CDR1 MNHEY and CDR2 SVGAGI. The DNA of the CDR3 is TGTGCCAGCAGTTACTCGTCCCAGACCTACGAGCAGTACTTC. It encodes CASSYSSQTYEQYF.

The CDR3 region is CSAPFGGAGATEAFF. Written as DNA, the CDR3 is TGCAGTGCCCCATTTGGGGGGGCCGGGGCCACTGAAGCTTTCTTT. The chain employs TRBV20-1 and TRBJ1-1, with D maybe TRBD1 (6 bases). This CDR3 comprises 15 residues. CDR1 is DFQATT and CDR2 is SNEGSKA in the germline V gene (reference sequence). Trimming cost V 6 bases and J 4 bases, with 21 bases left between them.

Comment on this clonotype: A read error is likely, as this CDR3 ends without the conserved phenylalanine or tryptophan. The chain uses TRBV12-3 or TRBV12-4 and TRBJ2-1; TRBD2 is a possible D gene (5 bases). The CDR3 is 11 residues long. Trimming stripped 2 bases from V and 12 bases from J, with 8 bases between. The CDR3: CASSLSAGQFC. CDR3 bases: TGTGCCAGCAGTTTATCGGCGGGGCAGTTCTGC.

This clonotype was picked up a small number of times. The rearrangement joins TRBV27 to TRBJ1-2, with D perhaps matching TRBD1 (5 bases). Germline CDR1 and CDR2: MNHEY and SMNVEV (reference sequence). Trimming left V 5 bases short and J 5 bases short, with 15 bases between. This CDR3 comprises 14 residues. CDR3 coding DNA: TGTGCCAGCAGTGTTCACAGGACTGGATATGGCTACACCTTC. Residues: CASSVHRTGYGYTF.

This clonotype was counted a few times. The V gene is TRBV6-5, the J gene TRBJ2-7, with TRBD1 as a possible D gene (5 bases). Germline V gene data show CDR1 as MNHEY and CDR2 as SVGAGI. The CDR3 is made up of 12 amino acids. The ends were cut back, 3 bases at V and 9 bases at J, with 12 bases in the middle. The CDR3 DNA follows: TGTGCCAGCAGTTATTCAGGGTCCGGGCAGTACTTC. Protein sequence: CASSYSGSGQYF.

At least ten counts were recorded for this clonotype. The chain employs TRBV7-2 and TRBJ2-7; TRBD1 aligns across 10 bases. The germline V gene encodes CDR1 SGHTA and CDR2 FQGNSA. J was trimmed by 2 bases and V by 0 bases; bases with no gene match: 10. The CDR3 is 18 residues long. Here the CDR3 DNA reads TGTGCCAGCAGCTTAGCGGTTACGACAGGGGGCATCCCCTACGAGCAGTACTTC. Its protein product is CASSLAVTTGGIPYEQYF.

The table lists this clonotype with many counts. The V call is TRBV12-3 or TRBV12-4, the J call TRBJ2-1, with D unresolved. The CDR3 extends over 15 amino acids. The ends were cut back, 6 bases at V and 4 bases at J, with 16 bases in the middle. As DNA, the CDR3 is TGTGCCAGCAGCCCCTGGTTGTCGCGTTACAATGAGCAGTTCTTC. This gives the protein CASSPWLSRYNEQFF.